The 5 T cell receptor beta chains below were found in one sample sequenced in a study of shared clonotypes between healthy human individuals. TCRdb keeps only in-frame clones here, not all; method: immunoSEQ multiplex PCR. This sample yields approximately 2.5 million clones, of which 80% to 95% are seen a single time; about 0.38% belongs to the top ten. The sequenced sample consisted of naive CD4+ T cells from PBMCs. The sample's subset: CD45RA+ positively selected. The receptors were gathered from a man between 18 and 29 years old in good health. Some clones in this sample may be carry-over from other donors' samples.

V usage is TRBV23-1 and J usage is TRBJ2-1; TRBD2 matches at 7 bases. TRBV23-1 is assigned to the ORF class and has an uncertain function. V shed 2 bases and J 3 bases; nucleotides not matched to a gene: 7. This CDR3 spans 16 amino acids. CDR3 in amino acids: CASSQAGVIGYNEQFF. CDR3 coding DNA: TGCGCCAGCAGTCAAGCGGGGGTAATCGGCTACAATGAGCAGTTCTTC.

This chain connects TRBV20-1 to TRBJ2-4; maybe TRBD1 (5 bases). The V end was cut by 3 bases, the J end by 11 bases, with 11 bases between. The CDR3 has 11 amino acids. The germline CDR1 and CDR2 sequences are DFQATT and SNEGSKA (reference sequence). CDR3: CSARDQQVQYF. The CDR3 DNA reads TGCAGTGCTAGGGACCAACAGGTTCAGTACTTC.

J is TRBJ1-2 and V is TRBV15; 8 nucleotides match TRBD1. The CDR3 is made up of 13 amino acids. V was clipped by 3 bases and J by 7 bases; unmatched bases: 4. CDR1 LNHNV and CDR2 YYDKDF come from the germline V gene (reference sequence). This CDR3 reads CATSSLGQGGYTF. DNA of the CDR3: TGTGCCACCAGCAGCCTTGGACAGGGTGGCTACACCTTC.

Turning to this clone: The same CDR3 arises from other DNA sequences in this sample as well. The chain uses TRBV28 and TRBJ1-4; 11 bases map to TRBD1. Germline V lookup: CDR1 MDHEN, CDR2 SYDVKM. V shed 6 bases, J shed 5 bases, and the junction held 2 bases outside the gene matches. There are 14 residues in the CDR3. The CDR3 DNA is TGTGCCAGCAGCCGGACAGGGGGCAATGAAAAACTGTTTTTT. Translated, it gives CASSRTGGNEKLFF.

The rearrangement uses TRBV7-2 and TRBJ1-1, with TRBD1 as a possible D gene (6 bases). CDR3 length: 14 residues. Trimming stripped 5 bases from V and 1 base from J, with 11 bases between. Germline lookup yields CDR1 SGHTA and CDR2 FQGNSA. The CDR3 is CASSARTANTEAFF. As DNA, the CDR3 is TGTGCCAGCAGCGCTAGGACAGCGAACACTGAAGCTTTCTTT.